This passage covers 28 T cell receptor beta chains from one sample sequenced in a study of blood T cell repertoires in COVID-19. The protocol was immunoSEQ multiplex PCR, while the TCRdb copy is restricted to in-frame clones and leaves out a portion. Found here are about 32,000 clones, around 86% of them singletons; the top ten hold around 5%. Material for sequencing was peripheral blood. All receptors come from a woman of 80 years or more with active or convalescent COVID-19.

A single count supports this clone. The gene calls are TRBV5-1 and TRBJ2-5; D is uncertain. V was pared by 0 bases and J by 1 base, with 7 bases between. The V gene's germline CDR1 is SGHRS and CDR2 YFSETQ. The CDR3 length is 14 residues. CDR3: CASSLGSVQETQYF. DNA of the CDR3: TGCGCCAGCAGCTTGGGCAGCGTCCAAGAGACCCAGTACTTC. Looking up the rest from reference TRBV5-1 and TRBJ2-5 gives the full variable domain: KAGVTQTPRYLIKTRGQQVTLSCSPISGHRSVSWYQQTPGQGLQFLFEYFSETQRNKGNFPGRFSGRQFSNSRSEMNVSTLELGDSALYLCASSLGSVQETQYFGPGTRLLVL.

The genes are TRBV5-6 and TRBJ2-1, with a possible D match to TRBD1 (5 bases). Germline V CDR1 and CDR2: SGHDT, YYEEEE. There are 13 residues in the CDR3. V was cut by 3 bases and J by 5 bases, with 9 bases left in between. CDR3 region: CASSYDSNNEQFF. The CDR3 DNA sequence: TGTGCCAGCAGCTACGACAGCAACAATGAGCAGTTCTTC.

The genes are TRBV11-2 and TRBJ2-2; D gene uncertain. The CDR3 is 15 amino acids. V lost 1 base and J 1 base, leaving 7 bases between the germline ends. The germline V gene encodes CDR1 SGHAT and CDR2 FQNNGV. The CDR3, as DNA: TGTGCCAGCAGCTTAGTACCGGGGAACACCGGGGAGCTGTTTTTT. Protein sequence: CASSLVPGNTGELFF. Full variable domain (rest looked up from reference TRBV11-2 and TRBJ2-2): EAGVAQSPRYKIIEKRQSVAFWCNPISGHATLYWYQQILGQGPKLLIQFQNNGVVDDSQLPKDRFSAERLKGVDSTLKIQPAKLEDSAVYLCASSLVPGNTGELFFGEGSRLTVL.

This chain joins TRBV6-1 and TRBJ2-3, with 8 bases that match TRBD2. The ends lost 3 bases at V and 4 bases at J; junction bases unmatched: 9. The CDR3 sequence is 16 residues long. CDR1 and CDR2 from the germline V gene are MNHNS and SASEGT. The CDR3 reads CASSDQRGTLADTQYF. Here the CDR3 DNA reads TGTGCCAGCAGTGACCAGCGGGGGACTTTGGCAGATACGCAGTATTTT.

The genes are TRBV19 and TRBJ1-2, with D possibly TRBD1 on 5 matching bases. This CDR3 comprises 14 residues. Per the germline V gene, CDR1 is LNHDA and CDR2 is SQIVND (reference sequence). With 8 bases removed from V and 0 bases from J, the gap between germline ends came to 13 bases. Here the CDR3 DNA reads TGTGCCAGTGGGGGGACGGAAACTAACTATGGCTACACCTTC. Translating gives CASGGTETNYGYTF.

The gene calls are TRBV7-6 and TRBJ1-2; D is possibly TRBD1 (5 bases). V lost 5 bases to trimming and J lost 3 bases, with 16 bases between them. The CDR3 length is 15 residues. CDR1 and CDR2 (germline): SGHVS, FNYEAQ. CDR3 coding DNA: TGTGCCAGCAGCGCACACCCAGACAGTCACTATGGCTACACCTTC. Its protein is CASSAHPDSHYGYTF.

The rearrangement joins TRBV2 to TRBJ2-1; the D gene is possibly TRBD1 (5 bases). The CDR3 is 14 residues long. The V gene's germline CDR1 is SNHLY and CDR2 FYNNEI. Trimming shortened V by 5 bases and J by 3 bases, and 11 bases separated the two germline ends. In DNA form, the CDR3 reads TGTGCCAGCAGTCGGGTTCAGGGCTACAATGAGCAGTTCTTC. It yields the protein CASSRVQGYNEQFF.

V gene TRBV30 combines with J gene TRBJ2-3; possible D gene TRBD2, 6 bases. V shed 5 bases and J shed 7 bases, with 16 bases lying between them. This CDR3 region has 13 residues. The germline CDR1 and CDR2 sequences are GTSNPN and SVGIG (reference sequence). The CDR3 DNA is TGTGCCTGGGGGACTGGACTTGCCAATACGCAGTATTTT. It encodes CAWGTGLANTQYF.

This rearrangement joins TRBV11-2 to TRBJ2-5; 8 nucleotides agree with TRBD2. J was trimmed by 0 bases and V by 1 base; bases with no gene match: 7. This CDR3 is 17 amino acids long. Germline CDR1 and CDR2: SGHAT and FQNNGV. Here the CDR3 DNA reads TGTGCCAGCAGCTTAGTTACTAGCGGTGGGTACCAAGAGACCCAGTACTTC. Protein product: CASSLVTSGGYQETQYF.

V and J are TRBV24-1 and TRBJ2-1; D possibly corresponds to TRBD2 (5 bases). This CDR3 has 13 residues. V lost 1 base, J lost 7 bases, and 7 bases lay in between. Germline V gene data show CDR1 as KGHDR and CDR2 as SFDVKD. The CDR3 is CATSDFSGNEQFF. For the CDR3, the DNA is TGTGCCACCAGTGATTTTTCGGGAAATGAGCAGTTCTTC.

This sequence joins TRBV5-4 and TRBJ2-1, with TRBD2 identical over 11 bases. V dropped 5 bases and J dropped 9; count of bases not matched to a gene: 7. From germline, CDR1 is SGHNT and CDR2 YYREEE (reference sequence). CDR3 length equals 14 residues. Written as DNA, the CDR3 is TGTGCCAGCAGACTTAGCGGGGGGGCAGTTGAGCAGTTCTTC. Translation: CASRLSGGAVEQFF.

The chain is built from TRBV4-1 and TRBJ2-3, with D possibly matching TRBD2 (6 bases). The CDR3 is 15 residues long. The germline gives CDR1 MGHRA, CDR2 YSYEKL. With 4 bases removed from V and 1 base from J, the gap between germline ends came to 12 bases. The CDR3 DNA is TGCGCCAGCAGCCGGCGACTAGAAGGCACAGATACGCAGTATTTT. It encodes CASSRRLEGTDTQYF.

This clone came up a few times. CDR3 sequence (DNA): TGTGCCAGCAGTTGGTCTAGCGGGAGGGCCTCAGATACGCAGTATTTT. This gives the protein CASSWSSGRASDTQYF. The chain combines TRBV28 with TRBJ2-3; TRBD2 aligns across 12 bases. The trim removed 4 bases at V and 4 bases at J, leaving 6 bases unmatched. The CDR3 has 16 amino acids. CDR1 is MDHEN and CDR2 is SYDVKM in the germline V gene.

The chain carries TRBV16 and TRBJ2-5; D might be TRBD2 (6 bases). Trimming took 0 bases from V and 4 from J, leaving 12 bases between them. The germline gives CDR1 KGHSY, CDR2 FQNENV. This CDR3 has 15 amino acids. Here the CDR3 DNA reads TGTGCCAGCAGCCAATCGGGGACTGCCACAGAGACCCAGTACTTC. Its protein is CASSQSGTATETQYF. Full variable domain (remainder filled in from reference TRBV16 and TRBJ2-5): GEEVAQTPKHLVRGEGQKAKLYCAPIKGHSYVFWYQQVLKNEFKFLISFQNENVFDETGMPKERFSAKCLPNSPCSLEIQATKLEDSAVYFCASSQSGTATETQYFGPGTRLLVL.

The chain recombines TRBV2 with TRBJ2-7; D may be TRBD1 (5 bases). This CDR3 is built from 12 residues. V was trimmed by 4 bases and J by 4 bases, leaving 8 bases between them. CDR1 is SNHLY and CDR2 is FYNNEI in the germline V gene. As DNA, the CDR3 is TGTGCCAGCAGTGCGACAGCTTACGAGCAGTACTTC. It specifies CASSATAYEQYF.

The rearrangement joins TRBV5-6 to TRBJ1-2; 9 bases map to TRBD1. J was trimmed by 0 bases and V by 4 bases; bases with no gene match: 10. The CDR3 sequence is 17 residues long. CDR1 is SGHDT and CDR2 is YYEEEE in the germline V gene. The CDR3 DNA sequence: TGTGCCAGCAGCCCTCGGGGGACAGGGAGCCCTAACTATGGCTACACCTTC. As protein: CASSPRGTGSPNYGYTF. Full variable domain (remainder filled in from reference TRBV5-6 and TRBJ1-2): DAGVTQSPTHLIKTRGQQVTLRCSPKSGHDTVSWYQQALGQGPQFIFQYYEEEERQRGNFPDRFSGHQFPNYSSELNVNALLLGDSALYLCASSPRGTGSPNYGYTFGSGTRLTVV.

This clone was recorded once. This sequence joins TRBV23-1 and TRBJ2-7, with D possibly matching TRBD1 (5 bases). TRBV23-1 is identified as an open reading frame with a role that is uncertain. CDR3 length equals 16 residues. With 0 bases removed from V and 7 bases from J, the gap between germline ends came to 19 bases. The CDR3 protein is CASSQSAGREVWEQYF. The CDR3 DNA is TGCGCCAGCAGTCAATCGGCAGGGCGCGAGGTCTGGGAGCAGTACTTC.

This clone was counted only a few times. The chain links TRBV28 to TRBJ1-5; D not certain. Per the germline V gene, CDR1 is MDHEN and CDR2 is SYDVKM. The CDR3 runs to 15 residues. Deletions cut 1 base from V and 1 base from J, with 8 bases between. The CDR3 DNA reads as TGTGCCAGCAGTTTATTTTGGGCGAGCAATCAGCCCCAGCATTTT. This gives the protein CASSLFWASNQPQHF.

This clone was counted once. This sequence joins TRBV3-1 (or the pseudogene TRBV3-2) and TRBJ2-7; TRBD2 aligns across 9 bases. In germline, CDR1 is LGHDT, CDR2 YNNKEL (reference sequence). After removal of 5 bases from V and 4 bases from J, the junction contained 6 bases not matched to a gene. This CDR3 region has 14 residues. CDR3 region: CASSSSGTRYEQYF. Here the CDR3 DNA reads TGTGCCAGCAGCTCTAGCGGGACGAGGTACGAGCAGTACTTC.

The chain's CDR3 is CASSPGLVTGGNEKLFF. DNA of the CDR3: TGTGCCAGCAGCCCCGGCCTCGTGACAGGCGGTAATGAAAAACTGTTTTTT. This sequence joins TRBV11-3 and TRBJ1-4; D may be TRBD1 (6 bases). V lost 5 bases and J 4 bases, leaving 20 bases between the germline ends. The CDR3 is 17 residues long. Germline loops: CDR1 SGHNT, CDR2 YENEEA.

The rearrangement joins TRBV30 to TRBJ1-6; TRBD1 matches 7 bases. V trimming: 5 bases; J trimming: 7 bases; junction bases outside the gene matches: 8. There are 14 residues in the CDR3. Germline V gene lookup returns CDR1 GTSNPN and CDR2 SVGIG (reference sequence). CDR3 bases: TGTGCCTGGGAGACTAACAGGGGAAATTCACCCCTCCACTTT. This sequence encodes CAWETNRGNSPLHF.

The chain links TRBV5-6 to TRBJ1-1, with 11 positions matching TRBD1. The CDR3 contains 13 residues. CDR1 and CDR2 from the germline V gene are SGHDT and YYEEEE. The V gene end was trimmed by 4 bases and the J gene end by 10 bases; junction bases not matched to a gene: 6. The CDR3 coding sequence is TGTGCCAGCAGCCTGGACAGGGGGCCTACAGCTTTCTTT. Translation: CASSLDRGPTAFF. Full variable domain (remainder filled in from reference TRBV5-6 and TRBJ1-1): DAGVTQSPTHLIKTRGQQVTLRCSPKSGHDTVSWYQQALGQGPQFIFQYYEEEERQRGNFPDRFSGHQFPNYSSELNVNALLLGDSALYLCASSLDRGPTAFFGQGTRLTVV.

The genes are TRBV28 and TRBJ2-7; 13 nucleotides align to TRBD2. J was trimmed by 7 bases and V by 5 bases; bases with no gene match: 5. This CDR3 is built from 14 residues. Germline V gene lookup returns CDR1 MDHEN and CDR2 SYDVKM. CDR3 bases: TGTGCCAGCAGTAGGACTAGCGGGAGTGGAGAGCAGTACTTC. Its protein is CASSRTSGSGEQYF.

This clone was detected once. V and J are TRBV15 and TRBJ2-5, with D perhaps matching TRBD1 (6 bases). The germline V gene encodes CDR1 LNHNV and CDR2 YYDKDF (reference sequence). This CDR3 is built from 15 residues. Trimming removed 2 bases from V and 5 bases from J, with 15 bases in between. The CDR3 is CATSRSTGIWETQYF. The CDR3 DNA sequence: TGTGCCACCAGCAGATCAACAGGGATTTGGGAGACCCAGTACTTC. Full variable domain (rest looked up from reference TRBV15 and TRBJ2-5): DAMVIQNPRYQVTQFGKPVTLSCSQTLNHNVMYWYQQKSSQAPKLLFHYYDKDFNNEADTPDNFQSRRPNTSFCFLDIRSPGLGDTAMYLCATSRSTGIWETQYFGPGTRLLVL.

The chain is built from TRBV3-1 (or the pseudogene TRBV3-2) and TRBJ2-3; 7 nucleotides match TRBD2. The CDR3 consists of 17 residues. From germline, CDR1 is LGHDT and CDR2 YNNKEL (reference sequence). The V segment lost 1 base and the J segment 3 bases; nucleotides outside the gene matches: 10. CDR3: CASSQGVVGGRTDTQYF. Written as DNA, the CDR3 is TGTGCCAGCAGCCAAGGGGTTGTCGGGGGGAGGACAGATACGCAGTATTTT.

This clone was found once. The chain has TRBV2 and TRBJ1-1; weak D call: TRBD1 (5 bases). The CDR3 consists of 14 residues. V was cut by 7 bases and J by 4 bases, with 16 bases left in between. The germline V gene encodes CDR1 SNHLY and CDR2 FYNNEI. In DNA form, the CDR3 reads TGTGCCAGCACTTCGGGAGGGGCGGGCACTGAAGCTTTCTTT. Translating gives CASTSGGAGTEAFF.

The DNA for the CDR3 is TGTGCCAGCAGGCCACCGGGACAGGACGAGCAGTACTTC. Its translation is CASRPPGQDEQYF. The chain links TRBV7-3 to TRBJ2-7, with 8 positions matching TRBD1. The CDR3 spans 13 residues. CDR1 and CDR2 (germline): SGHTA, FQGTGA. J gave up 5 bases and V 6 bases, and 6 bases lay outside the gene matches.

This sequence joins TRBV28 and TRBJ2-7; 16 bases agree with TRBD2. The trim removed 4 bases at V and 3 bases at J, leaving 12 bases unmatched. This CDR3 contains 19 residues. The V gene's germline CDR1 is MDHEN and CDR2 SYDVKM. CDR3 loop: CASSSPVPGLAGGLYEQYF. In DNA, the CDR3 is TGTGCCAGCAGTTCACCAGTCCCGGGACTAGCGGGAGGGCTCTACGAGCAGTACTTC. Combining the CDR3 with reference TRBV28 and TRBJ2-7 gives the whole variable domain DVKVTQSSRYLVKRTGEKVFLECVQDMDHENMFWYRQDPGLGLRLIYFSYDVKMKEKGDIPEGYSVSREKKERFSLILESASTNQTSMYLCASSSPVPGLAGGLYEQYFGPGTRLTVT.